This record looks at one TCR beta chain sequence and its context. The sample comes from a study of blood T cell repertoires in COVID-19. Study context: COVID-19 samples, acute and convalescent, were from the United States, Italy and Spain. Sample material is recorded as cDNA or gDNA derived from T cells, B-cell-depleted T cells, or PBMCs.

Original data processing: Quantification of nucleated cells was approximated via reference gene primer amplification. Generated by immunoSEQ multiplex PCR, the TCRdb table keeps only in-frame clones and is missing some. The V and J calls and clone size were taken over from that table, and D and trimming were inferred from the DNA. The table includes around 37,000 clones, approximately 86% detected once. The CDR3 is 14 residues long. V lost 4 bases to trimming and J lost 4 bases; unmatched junction nucleotides: 4. Germline V gene sequence: CDR1 SGHRS, CDR2 YFSETQ. The TCR sequence derives from a man in his fifties or sixties with acute or convalescent COVID-19. The rearrangement links TRBV5-1 to TRBJ2-7; 11 bases align to TRBD2. The sequenced sample was peripheral blood. The DNA for the CDR3 is TGCGCCAGCAGCGGGGGACTAGCGGTATACGAGCAGTACTTC. It yields the protein CASSGGLAVYEQYF.